This entry lists 26 T cell receptor beta chains sequenced from one sample in a study of shared clonotypes between healthy human individuals. The protocol was immunoSEQ multiplex PCR, while the TCRdb copy is restricted to in-frame clones and leaves out a portion. The sample lists roughly 2.4 million clones; more than 90% were seen once. The sample taken for sequencing was naive CD4+ T cells sorted from blood. Subset described: CD45RA+ positively selected. The receptors derive from a man aged 18-30 years in good health.

V gene TRBV30 combines with J gene TRBJ2-2, with TRBD2 identical over 7 bases. The CDR3 runs 14 residues. V shed 4 bases and J 0 bases; nucleotides not matched to a gene: 2. The V gene's germline CDR1 is GTSNPN and CDR2 SVGIG (reference sequence). CDR3 nucleotides: TGTGCCTGGATAGCGGGTGCGAACACCGGGGAGCTGTTTTTT. This translates into CAWIAGANTGELFF.

The chain employs TRBV28 and TRBJ1-5, with 9 bases that match TRBD1. J was trimmed by 4 bases and V by 4 bases; bases with no gene match: 8. The CDR3 is made up of 16 amino acids. Germline V gene sequence: CDR1 MDHEN, CDR2 SYDVKM. The CDR3 coding sequence is TGTGCCAGCAGTTATACCGGGACAGGGCTTAATCAGCCCCAGCATTTT. Translation: CASSYTGTGLNQPQHF.

This chain uses TRBV4-1 with TRBJ1-1; no firm D call. The CDR3 has 15 residues. Trimming took 4 bases from V and 3 from J, leaving 15 bases between them. From germline, CDR1 is MGHRA and CDR2 YSYEKL. CDR3 DNA: TGCGCCAGCAGCCCGTCCGGGGAAGTGGACACTGAAGCTTTCTTT. It encodes CASSPSGEVDTEAFF.

CDR3 DNA sequence: TGTGCCAGCAGCTTAGAAGCTAGTACCTCCTACAATGAGCAGTTCTTC. Amino acids: CASSLEASTSYNEQFF. The V gene is TRBV7-2, the J gene TRBJ2-1; no definite D call. This CDR3 is 16 amino acids long. The V end was cut by 1 base, the J end by 0 bases, with 10 bases between. The germline CDR1 and CDR2 sequences are SGHTA and FQGNSA.

V is TRBV6-5 and J is TRBJ2-3; D remains unclear. Germline V lookup: CDR1 MNHEY, CDR2 SVGAGI. Trimming left V 5 bases short and J 4 bases short, with 4 bases between. The CDR3 runs to 11 residues. The CDR3 sequence is CASSRADTQYF. The CDR3 DNA sequence: TGTGCCAGCAGTCGGGCAGATACGCAGTATTTT.

In regard to this clone: The junction differs from germline at one of its ends, possibly a read error. The gene calls are TRBV7-7 and TRBJ2-2, with TRBD2 identical over 13 bases. From germline, CDR1 is SSHAT and CDR2 FNYEAQ (reference sequence). The CDR3 is 19 residues long. DNA of the CDR3: TGTGCTAGCAGCAAAAGGACTAGCGGGAGTGGAGGTAGCACCGGGGAGCTGTTTTTT. Encoded protein: CASSKRTSGSGGSTGELFF.

Worth noting for this clone: The sample holds other DNA sequences that translate to the same CDR3. V and J are TRBV6-4 and TRBJ2-2, with a weak D call TRBD1 (5 bases). This CDR3 is built from 14 residues. Germline V gene data show CDR1 as MRHNA and CDR2 as SNTAGT. V lost 4 bases to trimming and J lost 0 bases, with 6 bases between them. The CDR3 region is CASSGQPNTGELFF. CDR3 bases: TGTGCCAGCAGTGGACAGCCGAACACCGGGGAGCTGTTTTTT.

The count of this clone is one. The rearrangement uses TRBV5-1 and TRBJ1-5; D remains unclear. The CDR3 sequence is 15 residues long. Trimming removed 0 bases at V and 5 bases at J, with 12 bases between. Per the germline V gene, CDR1 is SGHRS and CDR2 is YFSETQ. The DNA for the CDR3 is TGCGCCAGCAGCTTGGGAACAGAAACCCATCAGCCCCAGCATTTT. Residues: CASSLGTETHQPQHF. Complete variable domain (other parts from reference TRBV5-1 and TRBJ1-5): KAGVTQTPRYLIKTRGQQVTLSCSPISGHRSVSWYQQTPGQGLQFLFEYFSETQRNKGNFPGRFSGRQFSNSRSEMNVSTLELGDSALYLCASSLGTETHQPQHFGDGTRLSIL.

The sample holds one count of this clone. This rearrangement joins TRBV5-1 to TRBJ2-5; 14 nucleotides agree with TRBD2. This CDR3 region has 14 residues. The junction had 0 bases not matched to a gene; V was cut back by 5 bases and J by 3 bases. The germline CDR1 and CDR2 sequences are SGHRS and YFSETQ. CDR3 bases: TGCGCCAGCAGGGGACTAGCGGGGGAAGAGACCCAGTACTTC. Amino acids: CASRGLAGEETQYF.

The chain couples TRBV6-1 to TRBJ1-3; no firm D call. V was clipped by 3 bases and J by 7 bases, with 7 bases between them. Germline CDR1 is MNHNS and CDR2 is SASEGT. This CDR3 is 12 amino acids long. This CDR3 is CASSEERNTIYF. The CDR3 region has the DNA TGTGCCAGCAGTGAGGAGAGGAACACCATATATTTT.

The CDR3, as DNA: TGTGCCAGCAGCTTTCCCCACAGGGCAGATGAGCAGTTCTTC. Encoded protein: CASSFPHRADEQFF. The rearrangement links TRBV5-4 to TRBJ2-1, with TRBD1 as a possible D gene (6 bases). There are 14 residues in the CDR3. Germline V CDR1 and CDR2: SGHNT, YYREEE (reference sequence). Trimming left V 2 bases short and J 8 bases short, with 14 bases between.

The chain employs TRBV9 and TRBJ2-3; the match to TRBD2 covers 11 bases. The CDR3 covers 17 residues. The germline V gene has CDR1 SGDLS and CDR2 YYNGEE. With 0 bases clipped from V and 3 bases from J, the junction kept 6 bases outside the gene matches. The CDR3 here is CASSVELGLAATDTQYF. The CDR3 nucleotides read TGTGCCAGCAGCGTAGAGCTGGGACTAGCGGCTACAGATACGCAGTATTTT.

J is TRBJ1-2 and V is TRBV5-1; the match to TRBD1 covers 7 bases. V shed 0 bases, J shed 2 bases, and the junction held 7 bases outside the gene matches. CDR1 is SGHRS and CDR2 is YFSETQ in the germline V gene. The CDR3 sequence is 16 residues long. The CDR3 bases are TGCGCCAGCAGCTTGGAAGGGGGCGCGAGAAACTATGGCTACACCTTC. The encoded protein is CASSLEGGARNYGYTF.

This chain joins TRBV25-1 and TRBJ1-6, with a weak D call TRBD1 (5 bases). V gave up 4 bases and J gave up 7 bases, with 11 bases separating them. This CDR3 is 14 amino acids long. Germline CDR1 is MGHDK and CDR2 is SYGVNS. CDR3 DNA: TGTGCCAGCAGTGCGCTGACAGCCAATTCACCCCTCCACTTT. The encoded protein is CASSALTANSPLHF.

This rearrangement joins TRBV2 to TRBJ1-2; no clear D. Trimming took off 1 base at V and 0 bases at J, with 15 bases between the two ends. Germline CDR1 and CDR2: SNHLY and FYNNEI. This CDR3 is built from 17 residues. CDR3 nucleotide sequence: TGTGCCAGCAGTGAAGAGGCAGGATTCGGACCTAACTATGGCTACACCTTC. Its protein is CASSEEAGFGPNYGYTF. The variable domain in full, completed from reference TRBV2 and TRBJ1-2, reads EPEVTQTPSHQVTQMGQEVILRCVPISNHLYFYWYRQILGQKVEFLVSFYNNEISEKSEIFDDQFSVERPDGSNFTLKIRSTKLEDSAMYFCASSEEAGFGPNYGYTFGSGTRLTVV.

This chain uses TRBV27 with TRBJ2-3; 9 bases agree with TRBD2. The trim removed 2 bases at V and 0 bases at J, leaving 6 bases unmatched. Looked up from germline, CDR1 is MNHEY and CDR2 is SMNVEV (reference sequence). The CDR3 consists of 17 residues. The CDR3 sequence: CASSLRGRAGSTDTQYF. For the CDR3, the DNA is TGTGCCAGCAGTTTACGCGGGAGGGCTGGGAGCACAGATACGCAGTATTTT.

V is TRBV9 and J is TRBJ1-2; D is unresolved. The CDR3 is 16 amino acids. V gave up 3 bases and J gave up 5 bases, with 20 bases separating them. Germline loops: CDR1 SGDLS, CDR2 YYNGEE. The CDR3 is CASSADPSSDRYGYTF. DNA of the CDR3: TGTGCCAGCAGCGCCGACCCGTCCTCAGATCGATATGGCTACACCTTC.

The rearrangement joins TRBV7-2 to TRBJ1-1; D is perhaps TRBD1 (6 bases). This CDR3 comprises 15 residues. The germline CDR1 and CDR2 sequences are SGHTA and FQGNSA. Trimming removed 1 base from V and 5 bases from J, with 14 bases in between. The CDR3 DNA is TGTGCCAGCAGCTTAGGGGGCAGGGGAAGAACTGAAGCTTTCTTT. This encodes CASSLGGRGRTEAFF.

V and J are TRBV5-4 and TRBJ2-5, with TRBD1 matching over 7 bases. The junction had 6 bases not matched to a gene; V was cut back by 5 bases and J by 2 bases. This CDR3 comprises 14 residues. The germline gives CDR1 SGHNT, CDR2 YYREEE (reference sequence). CDR3 sequence (DNA): TGTGCCAGCAGAGGGGGACAGATACAAGAGACCCAGTACTTC. It codes for CASRGGQIQETQYF. The full variable domain, in which reference TRBV5-4 and TRBJ2-5 provide the parts outside the CDR3, is ETGVTQSPTHLIKTRGQQVTLRCSSQSGHNTVSWYQQALGQGPQFIFQYYREEENGRGNFPPRFSGLQFPNYSSELNVNALELDDSALYLCASRGGQIQETQYFGPGTRLLVL.

A note on this clone: Within the sample, other DNA sequences also encode this same CDR3. The chain employs TRBV5-1 and TRBJ2-3, with D tentatively TRBD2 (5 bases). Germline V gene sequence: CDR1 SGHRS, CDR2 YFSETQ. V was shortened by 4 bases and J by 0 bases, with 6 bases between the two germline ends. The CDR3 consists of 13 residues. CDR3 in amino acids: CASSTGSTDTQYF. CDR3 nucleotide sequence: TGCGCCAGCAGCACGGGAAGCACAGATACGCAGTATTTT.

The J gene is TRBJ2-1, the V gene TRBV7-2; 8 bases align to TRBD1. This CDR3 has 15 residues. The J segment lost 10 bases and the V segment lost 5 bases, leaving 13 bases of the junction unmatched. The germline gives CDR1 SGHTA, CDR2 FQGNSA. The CDR3 DNA reads as TGTGCCAGCAGCCGAGGACAGGGCCGAACTCGAGAGCAGTTCTTC. Amino acid sequence: CASSRGQGRTREQFF.

The table lists this clone with a few counts. The V and J genes are TRBV30 and TRBJ2-7, with TRBD2 matching over 10 bases. V dropped 4 bases and J dropped 4; count of bases not matched to a gene: 7. CDR1 is GTSNPN and CDR2 is SVGIG in the germline V gene (reference sequence). The CDR3 has 14 residues. The CDR3 DNA sequence: TGTGCCTGGATGTTAGCGGGGGGAAAATACGAGCAGTACTTC. Translation: CAWMLAGGKYEQYF.

This chain uses TRBV28 with TRBJ1-1, with no clear D. CDR3 size: 11 residues. V lost 5 bases to trimming and J lost 9 bases, with 10 bases between them. The germline gives CDR1 MDHEN, CDR2 SYDVKM. DNA of the CDR3: TGTGCCAGCAGTCCAAGAGAAAAAGCTTTCTTT. Translation gives CASSPREKAFF.

The rearrangement links TRBV11-1 to TRBJ1-6; perhaps TRBD1 as D (5 bases). The CDR3 has 15 amino acids. The germline CDR1 and CDR2 sequences are SGHAT and FQDESV (reference sequence). Trimming removed 5 bases from V and 6 bases from J, with 14 bases in between. DNA for the CDR3: TGTGCCAGCAGCAAAGACGGGGGTACTAATTCACCCCTCCACTTT. Translating gives CASSKDGGTNSPLHF.

This clone was seen once. V is TRBV13 and J is TRBJ2-7; TRBD2 matches at 10 bases. Losses at the gene ends were 4 bases for V and 3 bases for J; bases not matched to a gene: 6. Germline V gene data show CDR1 as PRHDT and CDR2 as FYEKMQ (reference sequence). The CDR3 sequence is 15 residues long. CDR3 protein: CASSSGLARLYEQYF. CDR3 DNA: TGTGCCAGCAGCTCGGGACTAGCGCGACTCTACGAGCAGTACTTC.

This chain joins TRBV9 and TRBJ2-2, with D hard to call. Germline CDR1 SGDLS, CDR2 YYNGEE. The CDR3 totals 14 residues. Trimming took 3 bases from V and 4 from J, leaving 10 bases between them. CDR3 sequence (DNA): TGTGCCAGCAGCGGCCTTCGAGGCACCGGGGAGCTGTTTTTT. It yields the protein CASSGLRGTGELFF.